Shown below are 7 T cell receptor beta chains from a single sample sequenced in a study of blood T cell repertoires in COVID-19. TCRdb keeps only in-frame clones here, not all; method: immunoSEQ multiplex PCR. The sample holds about 74,000 clones, approximately 79% seen once. What was sequenced was peripheral blood. These TCRs come from a man in his 70s with active or convalescent COVID-19.

This clone showed up just once. The V call is TRBV7-9, the J call TRBJ1-4, with 7 bases that match TRBD1. With V trimmed by 3 bases and J by 8 bases, 9 bases remained unmatched. Germline CDR1 is SEHNR and CDR2 is FQNEAQ (reference sequence). This CDR3 contains 15 residues. The DNA for the CDR3 is TGTGCCAGCAGCTTCTATGTTAGGGGGCAGGAAAAACTGTTTTTT. The encoded protein is CASSFYVRGQEKLFF.

The chain is built from TRBV27 and TRBJ1-6; D is ambiguous. The CDR3 totals 15 residues. The V gene lost 5 bases and the J gene lost 10 bases, with 18 bases spanning the gap. CDR1 MNHEY and CDR2 SMNVEV come from the germline V gene (reference sequence). Here the CDR3 DNA reads TGTGCCAGCAGTCCCCGTGGGGAGGGTTCGTCACCCCTCCACTTT. Residues: CASSPRGEGSSPLHF.

The V and J genes are TRBV7-9 and TRBJ2-2, with TRBD2 matching 9 bases. The V segment lost 3 bases and the J segment 6 bases; nucleotides outside the gene matches: 2. Germline values: CDR1 SEHNR, CDR2 FQNEAQ (reference sequence). The CDR3 extends over 14 amino acids. CDR3 nucleotide sequence: TGTGCCAGCAGCTTGGGACTAGCTGCCGGGGAGCTGTTTTTT. Translating gives CASSLGLAAGELFF. Full variable domain (missing parts from reference TRBV7-9 and TRBJ2-2): DTGVSQNPRHKITKRGQNVTFRCDPISEHNRLYWYRQTLGQGPEFLTYFQNEAQLEKSRLLSDRFSAERPKGSFSTLEIQRTEQGDSAMYLCASSLGLAAGELFFGEGSRLTVL.

The chain is built from TRBV5-5 and TRBJ2-7; D is ambiguous. V was cut by 3 bases and J by 6 bases, with 16 bases left in between. Germline CDR1 and CDR2: SGHKS and YYEKEE (reference sequence). The CDR3 is made up of 14 amino acids. DNA of the CDR3: TGTGCCAGCAGCTGGGTCTCGGAGTCCAGCGAGCAGTACTTC. Translation gives CASSWVSESSEQYF. Together with reference TRBV5-5 and TRBJ2-7, the CDR3 gives the full variable domain: DAGVTQSPTHLIKTRGQQVTLRCSPISGHKSVSWYQQVLGQGPQFIFQYYEKEERGRGNFPDRFSARQFPNYSSELNVNALLLGDSALYLCASSWVSESSEQYFGPGTRLTVT.

This clone was seen a few times. The chain uses TRBV2 and TRBJ1-5; 7 bases map to TRBD1. Germline V gives CDR1 SNHLY, CDR2 FYNNEI. This CDR3 has 15 amino acids. The V segment lost 6 bases and the J segment 1 base; nucleotides outside the gene matches: 6. CDR3 sequence: CASRSEGASNQPQHF. The CDR3 DNA sequence: TGTGCCAGCAGGAGCGAGGGGGCAAGCAATCAGCCCCAGCATTTT.

The V call is TRBV2, the J call TRBJ1-1, with D perhaps TRBD1 (5 bases). CDR3 length equals 15 residues. CDR1 is SNHLY, CDR2 FYNNEI, per germline. V was cut by 2 bases and J by 4 bases, with 14 bases left in between. The CDR3 DNA follows: TGTGCCAGCAGTGAATTTCAGGGAACGATCACTGAAGCTTTCTTT. Residues: CASSEFQGTITEAFF.

The chain carries TRBV20-1 and TRBJ1-2; no firm D call. From germline, CDR1 is DFQATT and CDR2 SNEGSKA (reference sequence). The CDR3 spans 13 residues. V was clipped by 3 bases and J by 2 bases, with 10 bases between them. The DNA of the CDR3 is TGCAGTGCTAGTACAGATCTAAACTATGGCTACACCTTC. It encodes CSASTDLNYGYTF.